This T cell receptor (beta chain) was identified during a study of T cell responses to AZD1222 COVID-19 vaccine. Germline CDR1 is LNHDA and CDR2 is SQIVND (reference sequence). The V and J ends lost 2 bases and 8 bases, in that order; junction bases with no gene match: 6. The CDR3 is 14 amino acids. TCRdb's copy holds only in-frame clones and misses some; the assay was immunoSEQ multiplex PCR. The sample includes about 150,000 clones, roughly nine tenths of them seen just once. This chain connects TRBV19 to TRBJ1-2, with TRBD1 matching 9 bases. The receptor comes from an adult who received the AZD1222 COVID-19 vaccine. The sequencing used peripheral blood, collected 28 days after the second AZD1222 dose. The CDR3 spells CASSITGGTEGYTF. The DNA for the CDR3 is TGTGCCAGTAGTATAACAGGGGGCACGGAGGGCTACACCTTC.